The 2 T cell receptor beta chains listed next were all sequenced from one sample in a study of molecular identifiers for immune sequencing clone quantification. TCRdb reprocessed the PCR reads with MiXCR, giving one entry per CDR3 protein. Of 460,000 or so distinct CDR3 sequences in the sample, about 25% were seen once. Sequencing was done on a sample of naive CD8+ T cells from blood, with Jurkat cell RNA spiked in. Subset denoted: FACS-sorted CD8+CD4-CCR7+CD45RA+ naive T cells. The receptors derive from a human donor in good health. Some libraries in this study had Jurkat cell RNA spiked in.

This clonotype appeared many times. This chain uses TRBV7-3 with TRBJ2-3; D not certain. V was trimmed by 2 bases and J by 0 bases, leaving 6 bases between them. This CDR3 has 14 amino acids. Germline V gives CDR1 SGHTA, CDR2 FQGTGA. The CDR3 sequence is CASSLLTSTDTQYF. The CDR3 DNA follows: TGTGCCAGCAGCTTACTGACTAGCACAGATACGCAGTATTTT.

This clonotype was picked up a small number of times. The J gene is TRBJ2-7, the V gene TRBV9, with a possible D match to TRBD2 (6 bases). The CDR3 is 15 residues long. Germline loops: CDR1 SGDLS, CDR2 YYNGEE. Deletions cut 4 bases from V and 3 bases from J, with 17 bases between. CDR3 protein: CASSLGWTKNYEQYF. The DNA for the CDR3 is TGTGCCAGCAGCTTAGGCTGGACTAAAAACTACGAGCAGTACTTC. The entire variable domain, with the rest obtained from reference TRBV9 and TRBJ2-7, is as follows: DSGVTQTPKHLITATGQRVTLRCSPRSGDLSVYWYQQSLDQGLQFLIQYYNGEERAKGNILERFSAQQFPDLHSELNLSSLELGDSALYFCASSLGWTKNYEQYFGPGTRLTVT.